Following are 27 T cell receptor beta chains from one sample sequenced in a study of beta chain features in type 1 diabetes. Expressed TCRB transcripts were sequenced because the entire RNA isolate underwent reverse transcription. Generated by immunoSEQ multiplex PCR, the TCRdb table keeps only in-frame clones and is missing some. The sample holds approximately 160,000 clones, approximately 9.1% seen once. The sample consisted of central memory CD4+ T cells from blood. These receptors all come from a woman younger than 30 in good health.

The chain combines TRBV29-1 with TRBJ2-5; tentatively, D is TRBD1 (5 bases). Trimming left V 2 bases short and J 5 bases short, with 9 bases between. The V gene's germline CDR1 is SQVTM and CDR2 ANQGSEA. The CDR3 extends over 12 amino acids. The CDR3: CSVEPPGETQYF. CDR3 nucleotide sequence: TGCAGCGTTGAACCCCCAGGGGAGACCCAGTACTTC. The full variable domain, in which reference TRBV29-1 and TRBJ2-5 provide the parts outside the CDR3, is SAVISQKPSRDICQRGTSLTIQCQVDSQVTMMFWYRQQPGQSLTLIATANQGSEATYESGFVIDKFPISRPNLTFSTLTVSNMSPEDSSIYLCSVEPPGETQYFGPGTRLLVL.

J is TRBJ2-1 and V is TRBV18, with TRBD2 matching over 14 bases. The germline CDR1 and CDR2 sequences are KGHSH and LQKENI. Trimming removed 3 bases from V and 5 bases from J; junction bases left unmatched: 9. There are 18 residues in the CDR3. CDR3 in DNA: TGTGCCAGCTCACCCCGAGGGACTAGCGGGGGACTAAACAATGAGCAGTTCTTC. Protein sequence: CASSPRGTSGGLNNEQFF. Supplemented by reference TRBV18 and TRBJ2-1, the full variable domain reads NAGVMQNPRHLVRRRGQEARLRCSPMKGHSHVYWYRQLPEEGLKFMVYLQKENIIDESGMPKERFSAEFPKEGPSILRIQQVVRGDSAAYFCASSPRGTSGGLNNEQFFGPGTRLTVL.

This clone has a handful of counts. The CDR3 loop reads CASSPDRRGEQYF. The DNA of the CDR3 is TGTGCCAGCAGCCCGGACAGGAGGGGGGAGCAGTACTTC. The J gene is TRBJ2-7, the V gene TRBV11-2; a possible D gene is TRBD1 (7 bases). V dropped 5 bases and J dropped 7 bases, with 15 bases sitting between them. The germline gives CDR1 SGHAT, CDR2 FQNNGV. The CDR3 loop spans 13 amino acids.

This clone was seen only a few times. The gene calls are TRBV5-6 and TRBJ2-1; 7 bases map to TRBD2. After removal of 4 bases from V and 5 bases from J, the junction contained 9 bases not matched to a gene. The length of the CDR3 is 15 residues. Germline V gives CDR1 SGHDT, CDR2 YYEEEE. In DNA form, the CDR3 reads TGTGCCAGCAGCCCTATAGCGGGTCGAGACAATGAGCAGTTCTTC. Its protein is CASSPIAGRDNEQFF.

This clone was observed a few times. The V gene is TRBV6-5, the J gene TRBJ2-1, with D tentatively TRBD1 (6 bases). Germline lookup yields CDR1 MNHEY and CDR2 SVGAGI. The V end was cut by 4 bases, the J end by 7 bases, with 11 bases between. This CDR3 comprises 13 residues. The CDR3 DNA is TGTGCCAGCAGTTTGAACAGGGTGAATGAGCAGTTCTTC. This translates into CASSLNRVNEQFF.

Only a few counts were recorded for this clone. This rearrangement joins TRBV5-4 to TRBJ2-5, with 8 bases that match TRBD2. V lost 4 bases to trimming and J lost 5 bases; unmatched junction nucleotides: 10. CDR3 length: 15 amino acids. CDR1 SGHNT and CDR2 YYREEE come from the germline V gene (reference sequence). The CDR3: CASSPGLAIGETQYF. CDR3 coding DNA: TGTGCCAGCAGCCCTGGACTAGCTATAGGGGAGACCCAGTACTTC.

In this sample, this clone turned up a few times. V and J are TRBV19 and TRBJ1-5; D is perhaps TRBD1 (5 bases). This CDR3 has 17 residues. Germline V lookup: CDR1 LNHDA, CDR2 SQIVND (reference sequence). Trimming shortened V by 7 bases and J by 1 base, and 20 bases separated the two germline ends. The CDR3 DNA reads TGTGCCAGTACCACCGCTCCTGGGACTGGGAGCAATCAGCCCCAGCATTTT. Protein sequence: CASTTAPGTGSNQPQHF.

The chain couples TRBV18 to TRBJ2-3; 9 bases are a match to TRBD1. The CDR3 runs to 13 residues. Germline-derived CDR1 and CDR2 are KGHSH and LQKENI. J was trimmed by 10 bases and V by 3 bases; bases with no gene match: 5. The CDR3 region is CASSPDRGGAQYF. As DNA, the CDR3 is TGTGCCAGCTCACCGGACAGGGGAGGAGCGCAGTATTTT.

The V gene is TRBV30, the J gene TRBJ2-7; a weak D match, TRBD1 (7 bases). V lost 4 bases and J lost 5, with 21 bases in between. This CDR3 is 15 amino acids long. Per the germline V gene, CDR1 is GTSNPN and CDR2 is SVGIG (reference sequence). CDR3 sequence (DNA): TGTGCCTGGACCTTACCCAGGGGGAGGAGGAACGAGCAGTACTTC. Protein sequence: CAWTLPRGRRNEQYF. Based on the CDR3 plus reference TRBV30 and TRBJ2-7, the full variable domain is SQTIHQWPATLVQPVGSPLSLECTVEGTSNPNLYWYRQAAGRGLQLLFYSVGIGQISSEVPQNLSASRPQDRQFILSSKKLLLSDSGFYLCAWTLPRGRRNEQYFGPGTRLTVT.

V usage is TRBV19 and J usage is TRBJ2-1, with 8 nucleotides matching TRBD2. The CDR3 totals 16 residues. V lost 5 bases and J lost 0; bases outside the gene matches: 6. The germline gives CDR1 LNHDA, CDR2 SQIVND (reference sequence). The chain's CDR3 is CASSDREGSSYNEQFF. CDR3 in DNA: TGTGCCAGTAGTGATCGGGAGGGGAGCTCCTACAATGAGCAGTTCTTC.

The rearrangement joins TRBV4-1 to TRBJ1-2; no clear D. Germline lookup yields CDR1 MGHRA and CDR2 YSYEKL. This CDR3 contains 14 residues. Trimming took 1 base from V and 5 from J, leaving 11 bases between them. CDR3: CASSQVSASYGYTF. In DNA form, the CDR3 reads TGCGCCAGCAGCCAAGTATCCGCCAGTTATGGCTACACCTTC.

This clone was picked up a small number of times. The rearrangement uses TRBV30 and TRBJ1-2; D ambiguous. The V end was cut by 1 base, the J end by 3 bases, with 9 bases between. CDR1 and CDR2 from the germline V gene are GTSNPN and SVGIG (reference sequence). The CDR3 has 13 residues. CDR3 sequence: CAWSGGFDYGYTF. The CDR3 DNA follows: TGTGCCTGGAGTGGCGGGTTTGACTATGGCTACACCTTC.

This clone was seen more than once but under ten times. The CDR3 loop is CASSHRQRELFF. CDR3 coding DNA: TGTGCCAGCAGCCACCGACAGAGAGAGCTGTTTTTT. The rearrangement joins TRBV7-9 to TRBJ2-2; D perhaps matches TRBD1 (5 bases). The CDR3 length is 12 residues. Germline V gene data show CDR1 as SEHNR and CDR2 as FQNEAQ (reference sequence). V lost 5 bases and J lost 11, with 12 bases in between. The full variable domain, in which reference TRBV7-9 and TRBJ2-2 provide the parts outside the CDR3, is DTGVSQNPRHKITKRGQNVTFRCDPISEHNRLYWYRQTLGQGPEFLTYFQNEAQLEKSRLLSDRFSAERPKGSFSTLEIQRTEQGDSAMYLCASSHRQRELFFGEGSRLTVL.

The chain has TRBV7-2 and TRBJ1-4, with D unresolved. The CDR3 is made up of 15 amino acids. V was pared by 1 base and J by 8 bases, with 14 bases between. Per germline, CDR1 SGHTA and CDR2 FQGNSA. The CDR3 DNA reads as TGTGCCAGCAGCTTAGACCGGGAACTACGCGAAAAACTGTTTTTT. Its protein product is CASSLDRELREKLFF.

The chain carries TRBV2 and TRBJ2-1; TRBD1 matches 10 bases. V lost 4 bases and J lost 12; bases outside the gene matches: 6. Per the germline V gene, CDR1 is SNHLY and CDR2 is FYNNEI. The CDR3 totals 13 residues. The CDR3 is CASSGETGGAQFF. In DNA form, the CDR3 reads TGTGCCAGCAGTGGTGAGACAGGGGGCGCGCAGTTCTTC.

A remark on this clone: Germline and junction disagree at one end, which may indicate a read error. This chain links TRBV2 with TRBJ1-5; TRBD1 aligns across 7 bases. Germline V gene data show CDR1 as SNHLY and CDR2 as FYNNEI. This CDR3 has 14 residues. The CDR3 region has the DNA TGTGCCAGCGGTGACAGGGTCAGCAATCAGCCCCAGCATTTT. This gives the protein CASGDRVSNQPQHF.

The rearrangement links TRBV30 to TRBJ1-5, with D possibly matching TRBD1 (5 bases). Trimming cost V 2 bases and J 3 bases, with 14 bases left between them. There are 15 residues in the CDR3. Germline CDR1 reads GTSNPN; CDR2 reads SVGIG (reference sequence). The CDR3: CAWSKGAIFNQPQHF. CDR3 DNA sequence: TGTGCCTGGAGTAAAGGGGCTATCTTCAATCAGCCCCAGCATTTT.

This clone was observed a handful of times. The V call is TRBV14, the J call TRBJ1-1; TRBD1 might be the D (5 bases). Trimming took 4 bases from V and 7 from J, leaving 16 bases between them. CDR1 SGHDN and CDR2 FVKESK come from the germline V gene. The CDR3 totals 14 residues. For the CDR3, the DNA is TGTGCCAGCAGCCCATGGGCGGGGGACGGTGAAGCTTTCTTT. As protein: CASSPWAGDGEAFF.

This sequence joins TRBV2 and TRBJ2-7; 8 bases match TRBD2. After removal of 6 bases from V and 3 bases from J, the junction contained 7 bases not matched to a gene. In germline, CDR1 is SNHLY, CDR2 FYNNEI. This CDR3 is built from 14 residues. The CDR3 nucleotides read TGTGCCAGCAGGAGCGGGAGAAGGGTCTACGAGCAGTACTTC. Protein: CASRSGRRVYEQYF.

The chain couples TRBV10-3 to TRBJ2-1; 10 positions match TRBD2. The CDR3 covers 17 residues. Germline V lookup: CDR1 ENHRY, CDR2 SYGVKD. The V segment lost 0 bases and the J segment 5 bases; nucleotides outside the gene matches: 7. The CDR3 here is CAISESPSGSSHNEQFF. CDR3 DNA: TGTGCCATCAGTGAGTCGCCTAGCGGGAGTTCACACAATGAGCAGTTCTTC.

This clone was counted only a few times. The chain recombines TRBV25-1 with TRBJ1-2; 9 nucleotides agree with TRBD1. The CDR3 covers 15 residues. V lost 2 bases and J lost 3; bases outside the gene matches: 4. Germline CDR1 and CDR2: MGHDK and SYGVNS. The CDR3 region is CASSEGTGQYYGYTF. In DNA, the CDR3 is TGTGCCAGCAGTGAAGGGACAGGGCAATACTATGGCTACACCTTC.

The chain uses TRBV5-1 and TRBJ1-4, with 11 positions matching TRBD1. This CDR3 region has 14 residues. With V trimmed by 7 bases and J by 6 bases, 5 bases remained unmatched. Germline V gene data show CDR1 as SGHRS and CDR2 as YFSETQ. CDR3 region: CASGRTGGDEKLFF. The CDR3 nucleotides read TGCGCCAGCGGTCGGACAGGGGGCGATGAAAAACTGTTTTTT.

The sample holds many counts of this clone. The V call is TRBV29-1, the J call TRBJ2-2; 8 positions agree with TRBD1. This CDR3 is 13 amino acids long. Germline V gene data show CDR1 as SQVTM and CDR2 as ANQGSEA. V was clipped by 7 bases and J by 0 bases; unmatched bases: 1. The CDR3: CSGGQANTGELFF. CDR3 coding DNA: TGCAGCGGGGGACAGGCGAACACCGGGGAGCTGTTTTTT.

This clone was picked up a small number of times. This sequence joins TRBV7-9 and TRBJ2-3; 8 nucleotides line up with TRBD2. There are 16 residues in the CDR3. Germline loops: CDR1 SEHNR, CDR2 FQNEAQ (reference sequence). V gave up 2 bases and J gave up 0 bases; unmatched junction bases: 4. CDR3 residues: CASSLKLAASTDTQYF. The CDR3 coding sequence is TGTGCCAGCAGCTTAAAACTAGCGGCAAGCACAGATACGCAGTATTTT.

This clone was recorded a few times. The V call is TRBV5-8, the J call TRBJ1-1; D remains unclear. CDR1 and CDR2 (germline): SGHTS, YDEGEE. CDR3 length: 14 residues. V was cut by 7 bases and J by 0 bases, with 13 bases left in between. CDR3 protein: CASGWAVLNTEAFF. The CDR3 region has the DNA TGTGCCAGCGGTTGGGCTGTCTTGAACACTGAAGCTTTCTTT.

The V gene is TRBV15, the J gene TRBJ2-3, with 8 bases aligning to TRBD2. Unmatched junction bases numbered 11, after V lost 5 bases and J lost 1 base. The CDR3 runs to 17 residues. Germline V gene lookup returns CDR1 LNHNV and CDR2 YYDKDF (reference sequence). The CDR3 protein is CATSRPPSGGGTDTQYF. The CDR3 coding sequence is TGTGCCACCAGCCGCCCTCCCAGCGGGGGAGGCACAGATACGCAGTATTTT.

This clone was seen a handful of times. J is TRBJ2-3 and V is TRBV28; tentative D call: TRBD2 (5 bases). From germline, CDR1 is MDHEN and CDR2 SYDVKM. The CDR3 has 13 amino acids. V lost 7 bases and J lost 2, with 10 bases in between. The CDR3 DNA reads as TGTGCCAGCAAGGAGCGGTTCACAGATACGCAGTATTTT. It encodes CASKERFTDTQYF.